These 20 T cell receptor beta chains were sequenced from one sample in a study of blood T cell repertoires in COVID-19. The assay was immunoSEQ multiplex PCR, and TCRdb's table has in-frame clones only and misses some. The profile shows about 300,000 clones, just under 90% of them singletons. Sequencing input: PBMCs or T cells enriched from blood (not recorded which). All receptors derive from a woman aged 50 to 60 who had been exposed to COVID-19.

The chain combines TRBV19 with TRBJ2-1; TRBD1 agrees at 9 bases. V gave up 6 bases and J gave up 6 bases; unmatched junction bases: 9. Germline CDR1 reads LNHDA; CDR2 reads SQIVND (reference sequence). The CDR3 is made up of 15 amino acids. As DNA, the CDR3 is TGTGCCAGTAGCCCATGGGACAGGGCCTCCAATGAGCAGTTCTTC. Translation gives CASSPWDRASNEQFF.

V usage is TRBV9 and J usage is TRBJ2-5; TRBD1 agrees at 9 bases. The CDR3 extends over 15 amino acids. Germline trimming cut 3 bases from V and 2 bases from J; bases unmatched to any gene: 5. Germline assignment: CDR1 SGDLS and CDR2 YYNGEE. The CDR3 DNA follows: TGTGCCAGCAGCGGTGGACAGGGGTGGCAAGAGACCCAGTACTTC. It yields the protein CASSGGQGWQETQYF. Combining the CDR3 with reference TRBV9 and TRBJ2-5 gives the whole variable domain DSGVTQTPKHLITATGQRVTLRCSPRSGDLSVYWYQQSLDQGLQFLIQYYNGEERAKGNILERFSAQQFPDLHSELNLSSLELGDSALYFCASSGGQGWQETQYFGPGTRLLVL.

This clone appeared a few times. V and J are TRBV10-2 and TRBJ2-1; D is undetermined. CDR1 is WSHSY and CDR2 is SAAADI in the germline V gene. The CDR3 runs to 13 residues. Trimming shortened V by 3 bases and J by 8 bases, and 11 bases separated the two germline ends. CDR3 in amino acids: CASSDRTVDEQFF. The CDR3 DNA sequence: TGCGCCAGCAGTGATAGAACAGTGGATGAGCAGTTCTTC.

The CDR3 DNA reads as TGTGCCAGCAGCGCGAACAGGGGGAACACTGAAGCTTTCTTT. Protein product: CASSANRGNTEAFF. The V call is TRBV7-8, the J call TRBJ1-1, with 7 bases matching TRBD1. Germline CDR1 reads SGHVS; CDR2 reads FQNEAQ. V trimming: 5 bases; J trimming: 1 base; junction bases outside the gene matches: 4. The CDR3 sequence is 14 residues long.

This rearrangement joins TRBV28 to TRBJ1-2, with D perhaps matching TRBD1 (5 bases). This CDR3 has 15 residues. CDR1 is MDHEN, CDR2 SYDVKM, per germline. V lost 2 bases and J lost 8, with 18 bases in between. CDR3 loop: CASSLPPTGQRGYTF. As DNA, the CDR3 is TGTGCCAGCAGTTTACCTCCTACAGGCCAGAGGGGCTACACCTTC.

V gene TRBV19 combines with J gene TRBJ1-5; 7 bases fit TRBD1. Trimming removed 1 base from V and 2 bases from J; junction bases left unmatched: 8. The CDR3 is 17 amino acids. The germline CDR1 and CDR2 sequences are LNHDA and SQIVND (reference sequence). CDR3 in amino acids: CASSIGGTVLGNQPQHF. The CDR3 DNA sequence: TGTGCCAGTAGTATAGGAGGGACAGTTCTTGGCAATCAGCCCCAGCATTTT.

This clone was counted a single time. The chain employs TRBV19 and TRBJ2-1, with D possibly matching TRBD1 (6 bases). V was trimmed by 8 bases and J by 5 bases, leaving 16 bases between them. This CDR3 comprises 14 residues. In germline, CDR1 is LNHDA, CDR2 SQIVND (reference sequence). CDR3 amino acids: CASQKQGSNNEQFF. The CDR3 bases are TGTGCCAGTCAGAAACAGGGTTCTAACAATGAGCAGTTCTTC.

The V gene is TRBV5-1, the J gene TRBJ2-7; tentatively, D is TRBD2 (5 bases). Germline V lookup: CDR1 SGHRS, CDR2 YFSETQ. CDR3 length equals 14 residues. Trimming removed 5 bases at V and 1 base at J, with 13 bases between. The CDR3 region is CASRGPGGSYEQYF. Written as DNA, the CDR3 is TGCGCCAGCAGAGGCCCAGGCGGGTCCTACGAGCAGTACTTC.

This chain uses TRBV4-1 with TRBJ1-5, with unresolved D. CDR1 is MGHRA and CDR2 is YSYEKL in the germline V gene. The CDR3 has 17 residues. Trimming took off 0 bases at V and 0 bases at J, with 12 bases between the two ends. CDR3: CASSQDATEYSNQPQHF. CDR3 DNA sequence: TGCGCCAGCAGCCAAGATGCAACAGAGTATAGCAATCAGCCCCAGCATTTT.

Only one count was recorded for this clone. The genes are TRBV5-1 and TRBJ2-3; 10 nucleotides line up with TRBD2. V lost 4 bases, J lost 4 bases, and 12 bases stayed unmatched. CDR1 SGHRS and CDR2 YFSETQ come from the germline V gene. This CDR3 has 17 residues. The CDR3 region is CASSQPSGGLLSDTQYF. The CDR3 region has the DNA TGCGCCAGCAGCCAACCTAGCGGGGGCCTGTTATCAGATACGCAGTATTTT.

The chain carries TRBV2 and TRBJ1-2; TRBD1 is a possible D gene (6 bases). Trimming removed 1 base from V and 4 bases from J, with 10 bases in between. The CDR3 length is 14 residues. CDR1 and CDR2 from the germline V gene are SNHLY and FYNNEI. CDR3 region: CASSEGGRGYGYTF. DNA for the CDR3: TGTGCCAGCAGTGAAGGGGGCAGGGGCTATGGCTACACCTTC.

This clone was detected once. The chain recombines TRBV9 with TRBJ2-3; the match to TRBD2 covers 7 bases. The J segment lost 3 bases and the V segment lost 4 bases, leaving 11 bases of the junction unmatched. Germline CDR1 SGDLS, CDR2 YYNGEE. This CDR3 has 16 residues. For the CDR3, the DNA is TGTGCCAGCAGCCCCCGACCGGGAGGCGGGACAGATACGCAGTATTTT. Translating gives CASSPRPGGGTDTQYF.

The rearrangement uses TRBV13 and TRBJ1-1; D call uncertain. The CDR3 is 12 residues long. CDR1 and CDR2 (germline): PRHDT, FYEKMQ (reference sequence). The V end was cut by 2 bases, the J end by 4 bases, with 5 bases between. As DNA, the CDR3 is TGTGCCAGCAGCTTATTCGGCACTGAAGCTTTCTTT. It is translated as CASSLFGTEAFF.

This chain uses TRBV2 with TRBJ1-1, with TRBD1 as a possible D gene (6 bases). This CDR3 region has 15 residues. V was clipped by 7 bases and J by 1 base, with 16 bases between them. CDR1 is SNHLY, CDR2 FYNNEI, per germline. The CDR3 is CASINPGHPNTEAFF. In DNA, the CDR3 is TGTGCCAGCATCAACCCGGGACACCCGAACACTGAAGCTTTCTTT.

The CDR3 DNA sequence: TGTGCCAGCAGTTTATACCGTCCCAGGGGTGGCTTCAATCAGCCCCAGCATTTT. Translated, it gives CASSLYRPRGGFNQPQHF. The J gene is TRBJ1-5, the V gene TRBV28; the D gene is possibly TRBD1 (6 bases). The V end was cut by 1 base, the J end by 3 bases, with 19 bases between. CDR3 length equals 18 residues. Looked up from germline, CDR1 is MDHEN and CDR2 is SYDVKM.

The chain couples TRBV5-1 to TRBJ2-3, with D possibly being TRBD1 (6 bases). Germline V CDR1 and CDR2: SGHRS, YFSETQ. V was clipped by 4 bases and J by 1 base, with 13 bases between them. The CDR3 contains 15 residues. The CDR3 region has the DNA TGCGCCAGCAGCATAGCTGGGGGCGGCACAGATACGCAGTATTTT. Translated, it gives CASSIAGGGTDTQYF.

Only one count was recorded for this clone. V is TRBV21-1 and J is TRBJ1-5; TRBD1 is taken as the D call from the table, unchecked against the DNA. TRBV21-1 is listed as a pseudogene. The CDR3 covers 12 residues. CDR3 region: CASRGQNQPQHF. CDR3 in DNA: TGTGCCAGCCGAGGACAGAATCAGCCCCAGCATTTT.

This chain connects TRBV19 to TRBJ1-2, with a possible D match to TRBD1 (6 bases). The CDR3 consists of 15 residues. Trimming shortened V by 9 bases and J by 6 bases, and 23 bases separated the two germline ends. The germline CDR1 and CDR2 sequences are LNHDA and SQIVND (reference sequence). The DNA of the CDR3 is TGTGCCAGCAATACCCGGGACACCCTCGCCCATGGCTACACCTTC. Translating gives CASNTRDTLAHGYTF.

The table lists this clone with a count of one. CDR3 DNA sequence: TGTGCCAGCAACGGAGCTCCTTTTTCAGGGGAGGGACAGGGGGAGACCCAGTACTTC. It is translated as CASNGAPFSGEGQGETQYF. The gene calls are TRBV2 and TRBJ2-5; 10 positions match TRBD1. Trimming cost V 7 bases and J 5 bases; bases outside gene matches: 22. The germline gives CDR1 SNHLY, CDR2 FYNNEI. The CDR3 spans 19 residues.

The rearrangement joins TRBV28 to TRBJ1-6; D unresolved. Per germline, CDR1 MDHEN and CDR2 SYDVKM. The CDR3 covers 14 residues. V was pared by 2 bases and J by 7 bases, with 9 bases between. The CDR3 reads CASSLAPVNSPLHF. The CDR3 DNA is TGTGCCAGCAGTTTAGCACCGGTAAATTCACCCCTCCACTTT.